Only one count was recorded for the clone carrying this T cell receptor beta chain. The data were taken from a study of circulating tumor DNA in untreated peripheral T-cell lymphoma. The table came from immunoSEQ multiplex PCR; TCRdb's copy has only in-frame clones and leaves some out. Among about 7,300 clones listed, around 74% were seen once. With V trimmed by 7 bases and J by 7 bases, 8 bases remained unmatched. The CDR3 has 13 residues. Looked up from germline, CDR1 is MNHGY and CDR2 is SAAAGT. This chain links TRBV6-8 with TRBJ2-7; 9 bases agree with TRBD1. Sequencing input: tumor tissue. The sequence was obtained from a human donor with peripheral T-cell lymphoma. The CDR3, as DNA: TGTGCCAGCATTCTGGACAGGGGTTTGGAGCAGTACTTC. Protein sequence: CASILDRGLEQYF.